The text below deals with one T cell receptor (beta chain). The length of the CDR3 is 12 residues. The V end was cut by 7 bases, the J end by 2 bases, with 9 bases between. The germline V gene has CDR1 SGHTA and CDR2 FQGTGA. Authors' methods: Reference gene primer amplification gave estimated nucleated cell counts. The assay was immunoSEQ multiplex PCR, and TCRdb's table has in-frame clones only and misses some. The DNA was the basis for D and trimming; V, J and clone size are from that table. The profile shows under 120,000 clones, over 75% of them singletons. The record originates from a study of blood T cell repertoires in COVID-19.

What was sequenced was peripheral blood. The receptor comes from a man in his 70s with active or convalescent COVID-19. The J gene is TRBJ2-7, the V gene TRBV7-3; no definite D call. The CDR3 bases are TGTGCCAGCAACGAGTCGGCCTACGAGCAGTACTTC. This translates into CASNESAYEQYF. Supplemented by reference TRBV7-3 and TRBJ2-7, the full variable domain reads GAGVSQTPSNKVTEKGKYVELRCDPISGHTALYWYRQSLGQGPEFLIYFQGTGAADDSGLPNDRFFAVRPEGSVSTLKIQRTERGDSAVYLCASNESAYEQYFGPGTRLTVT.